This TCR beta chain was recorded in a study of molecular identifiers for immune sequencing clone quantification. The CDR3 has 15 amino acids. Germline CDR1 DFQATT, CDR2 SNEGSKA (reference sequence). Trimming removed 2 bases from V and 5 bases from J, with 18 bases in between. TCRdb ran MiXCR on the PCR reads and lists one entry per CDR3 protein. The repertoire consists of about 640,000 distinct CDR3 sequences, with just under 20% occurring once and the leading ten covering about 0.9%. It was from roughly 20,000 to 1,000,000 sorted cells, with 10%, 30% or 50% RNA, that naive CD8 libraries came. The receptor's source is a human donor in good health. Some libraries in this study had Jurkat cell RNA spiked in. Sequenced: naive CD8+ T cells from blood, with Jurkat cell RNA spiked in. Subset described: FACS-sorted CD8+CD4-CCR7+CD45RA+ naive T cells. This chain uses TRBV20-1 with TRBJ1-1; D remains unclear. The DNA of the CDR3 is TGCAGTGCTAGACCCCCGGGGTTCCCGGGAACTGAAGCTTTCTTT. It specifies CSARPPGFPGTEAFF.